The rows below give T cell receptor beta chains drawn from one sample of a study of regulatory T cells in long-lasting Graves disease. TCRdb used MiXCR to reprocess the multiplex PCR reads, holding one entry per CDR3 protein. The sample holds approximately 500,000 distinct CDR3 sequences; roughly 21% are singletons and the top ten take less than 9%. Sequenced material: peripheral blood mononuclear cells (PBMCs), taken when the disease was refractory, from a patient treated with antithyroid drugs. The receptors come from a female donor with Graves disease. The CDR3 runs from the conserved cysteine through the conserved F or W. Each record gives: J gene, D gene, clone size, V gene, CDR3 protein, CDR3 DNA. A D gene is named only where the DNA matches it firmly. A clone size is listed for some rows: how often the clone was seen (once, few, many), or a class if it is expanded.

TRBJ1-2 TRBD1 NA TRBV11-2 CASSLDRGQNYGYTF TGTGCCAGCAGCCTCGACAGGGGGCAAAACTATGGCTACACCTTC
TRBJ2-5 NA NA TRBV5-1 CASSSGLGTQYF TGCGCCAGCAGCTCGGGACTCGGGACCCAGTACTTC
TRBJ2-5 NA many TRBV2 CASSDTGTGEETQYF TGTGCCAGCAGTGACACCGGGACGGGAGAAGAGACCCAGTACTTC
TRBJ1-1 NA many TRBV24-1 CATSDPSIRGGTEAFF TGTGCCACCAGTGATCCCAGTATTCGAGGGGGCACTGAAGCTTTCTTT
TRBJ2-7 TRBD2 NA TRBV25-1 CASSLSGGAFYEQYF TGTGCCAGCAGTTTAAGCGGGGGGGCCTTCTACGAGCAGTACTTC
TRBJ1-2 TRBD1 many TRBV6-1 CASSDSQGAGGYTF TGTGCCAGCAGTGATTCACAGGGGGCTGGTGGCTACACCTTC
TRBJ2-3 TRBD1 NA TRBV5-1 CASSSRQGGTDTQYF TGCGCCAGCAGCTCCCGACAGGGGGGGACAGATACGCAGTATTTT
TRBJ2-7 NA few TRBV10-3 CAISEETHEQYF TGTGCCATCAGTGAAGAAACCCACGAGCAGTACTTC
TRBJ2-2 NA many TRBV11-2 CASSLDGGNTGELFF TGTGCCAGCAGCTTAGACGGGGGGAACACCGGGGAGCTGTTTTTT
TRBJ2-7 TRBD2 NA TRBV28 CASSLSIGGTSGSSYEQYF TGTGCCAGCAGTTTATCGATTGGAGGGACTAGCGGGAGCTCCTACGAGCAGTACTTC
TRBJ2-7 TRBD1 NA TRBV20-1 CSATDRVTYEQYF TGCAGTGCCACGGACAGGGTGACTTACGAGCAGTACTTC
TRBJ1-6 TRBD1 many TRBV19 CASSTDRGRSPLHF TGTGCCAGTAGCACTGACAGGGGGAGATCACCCCTCCACTTT
TRBJ2-5 NA many TRBV7-9 CASSSIQETQYF TGTGCCAGCAGCTCGATCCAAGAGACCCAGTACTTC
TRBJ1-2 NA many TRBV28 CASSLPGGYTF TGTGCCAGCAGCCTCCCAGGGGGCTACACCTTC
TRBJ1-5 NA many TRBV7-9 CASSLANSPNQPQHF TGTGCCAGCAGCTTAGCGAACAGTCCCAATCAGCCCCAGCATTTT
TRBJ2-5 TRBD1 many TRBV6-1 CASSLRTGRQTQYF TGTGCCAGCAGTCTACGGACAGGGCGGCAGACCCAGTACTTC
TRBJ2-7 NA few TRBV7-2 CASSFMGAWYEQYF TGTGCCAGCAGCTTCATGGGGGCTTGGTACGAGCAGTACTTC
TRBJ2-7 NA few TRBV19 CASSIVVKAPGTLEQYF TGTGCCAGTAGTATAGTGGTAAAGGCTCCTGGAACTCTGGAGCAGTACTTC
TRBJ2-2 NA NA TRBV27 CASSRKNTGELFF TGTGCCAGCAGTCGGAAGAACACCGGGGAGCTGTTTTTT
TRBJ1-3 NA NA TRBV20-1 CSASDRSTIYF TGCAGTGCTAGTGACCGGTCCACCATATATTTT
TRBJ1-1 NA NA TRBV19 CASSIDRQTEAFF TGTGCCAGTAGTATTGACAGGCAGACTGAAGCTTTCTTT
TRBJ1-5 NA many TRBV24-1 CATSDLSSNQPQHF TGTGCCACCAGTGATTTGAGTAGCAATCAGCCCCAGCATTTT
TRBJ2-5 TRBD1 many TRBV27 CASGQTGTAETQYF TGTGCCAGCGGCCAAACCGGGACAGCGGAGACCCAGTACTTC
TRBJ1-1 NA few TRBV7-9 CASSLRAQVITEAFF TGTGCCAGCAGCTTACGGGCACAGGTCATCACTGAAGCTTTCTTT
TRBJ2-6 NA few TRBV12-3/TRBV12-4 CASTMGRGGLLSGGANVLTF TGTGCCAGCACCATGGGGAGGGGGGGTCTCCTGTCCGGTGGGGCCAACGTCCTGACTTTC
TRBJ1-3 NA many TRBV11-3 CASSTGTSSGNTIYF TGTGCCAGCAGCACCGGGACCTCCTCTGGAAACACCATATATTTT
TRBJ2-5 NA many TRBV10-3 CAISEKQGQETQYF TGTGCCATCAGTGAGAAACAGGGCCAAGAGACCCAGTACTTC
TRBJ1-1 NA few TRBV6-2/TRBV6-3 CASSYSVGENTEAFF TGTGCCAGCAGTTACTCGGTTGGGGAGAACACTGAAGCTTTCTTT
TRBJ2-7 TRBD1 few TRBV7-9 CASSPDRGRDYEQYF TGTGCCAGCAGCCCGGACAGGGGGCGCGACTACGAGCAGTACTTC
TRBJ2-2 TRBD1 NA TRBV25-1 CASSPHGTENTGELFF TGTGCCAGCAGTCCTCATGGGACAGAGAACACCGGGGAGCTGTTTTTT
TRBJ1-1 NA NA TRBV7-2 CASSLAETNGAFF TGTGCCAGCAGCTTAGCGGAGACGAATGGAGCTTTCTTT
TRBJ2-2 TRBD2 many TRBV28 CASSPRGRNTGELFF TGTGCCAGCAGCCCCCGCGGGAGGAACACCGGGGAGCTGTTTTTT
TRBJ2-3 NA NA TRBV28 CASTPRAGSTDTQYF TGTGCCAGCACTCCGCGCGCCGGGAGCACAGATACGCAGTATTTT
TRBJ2-7 TRBD1 many TRBV28 CASSSGDRVIGAAYEQYF TGTGCCAGCAGTTCCGGGGACAGGGTGATCGGTGCCGCCTACGAGCAGTACTTC
TRBJ2-7 NA few TRBV6-2/TRBV6-3 CASSYGRGNYNEQYF TGTGCCAGCAGTTACGGCCGGGGTAACTATAACGAGCAGTACTTC
TRBJ1-1 NA few TRBV19 CASSDDWNTEAFF TGTGCCAGTAGCGATGACTGGAACACTGAAGCTTTCTTT
TRBJ1-1 NA many TRBV29-1 CSAYGHMNTEAFF TGCAGCGCCTACGGGCACATGAACACTGAAGCTTTCTTT
TRBJ1-1 NA few TRBV4-1 CASSQTETGDTEAFF TGCGCCAGCAGCCAAACCGAAACCGGGGACACTGAAGCTTTCTTT
TRBJ2-5 NA many TRBV2 CASSKNYQETQYF TGTGCCAGCAGTAAGAACTACCAAGAGACCCAGTACTTC
TRBJ2-4 TRBD2 once TRBV7-3 CASSLDAGGASIQYF TGTGCCAGCAGCCTCGACGCCGGGGGGGCGAGCATCCAGTACTTC
TRBJ2-5 TRBD1 NA TRBV7-8 CASSSPGGQGIKYF TGTGCCAGCAGCTCTCCGGGGGGACAGGGGATTAAGTACTTC
TRBJ2-7 TRBD1 NA TRBV20-1 CSARDLTGTGASEQYF TGCAGTGCTAGAGATCTCACCGGGACAGGGGCCAGCGAGCAGTACTTC
TRBJ2-1 NA NA TRBV11-2 CASSLVSLASNEQFF TGTGCCAGCAGCTTAGTATCGCTAGCGAGCAATGAGCAGTTCTTC
TRBJ2-2 TRBD2 many TRBV11-2 CASTTQGLAVIGTGELFF TGTGCCAGCACCACTCAGGGACTAGCGGTAATCGGCACCGGGGAGCTGTTTTTT
TRBJ2-7 TRBD2 few TRBV7-9 CASSVPLAGGSSEQYF TGTGCCAGCAGCGTTCCACTAGCGGGAGGAAGTAGCGAGCAGTACTTC
TRBJ1-2 NA NA TRBV20-1 CSAPDIGGPNYGYTF TGCAGTGCTCCGGACATCGGAGGCCCTAACTATGGCTACACCTTC
TRBJ1-2 NA NA TRBV19 CASSISERDGYTF TGTGCCAGTAGTATATCAGAGAGGGATGGCTACACCTTC
TRBJ1-1 NA NA TRBV3-1 CASSQFGGPTEAFF TGTGCCAGCAGCCAATTCGGGGGTCCCACTGAAGCTTTCTTT
TRBJ2-5 NA many TRBV12-3/TRBV12-4 CASSLEPLQETQYF TGTGCCAGCAGTTTAGAGCCGCTCCAAGAGACCCAGTACTTC